This T cell receptor beta chain originates from a study of CD8+ T cells in alopecia areata. The CDR3 runs 14 residues. Germline V gene data show CDR1 as MGHRA and CDR2 as YSYEKL. With V trimmed by 1 base and J by 9 bases, 8 bases remained unmatched. Sequencing used cDNA as its template, made by extracting RNA and reverse transcribing it. Assay used: immunoSEQ multiplex PCR; TCRdb lists only in-frame clones, some missing. The table lists 150,000 or so clones, about 89% of them singletons. Cell sorting on a FACSAria was used to separate CD4+ and CD8+ T cells from the PBMCs. The sequenced sample was CD8+ T cells sorted from blood, obtained at week 0. The genes are TRBV4-1 and TRBJ1-1, with 7 bases aligning to TRBD1. This TCR came from a human donor with alopecia areata. CDR3 sequence (DNA): TGCGCCAGCAGCCAAGCGTCAGGGGGAAGCCAAGCTTTCTTT. Translating it yields CASSQASGGSQAFF.